Listed below are T cell receptor beta chains from one sample, sequenced in a study of identical twins. TCRdb reanalysed the 5' RACE reads using MiXCR and keeps one entry per CDR3 protein. The sample carries 1.5 million to 2 million distinct CDR3 sequences, around 33% recorded once. Sequences were obtained from cord blood. The source of these receptors is a newborn girl in good health. Each CDR3 is given with its conserved first and last residue. D genes are given only for firm matches. The size entry is marked missing in some rows and otherwise reads once, few, many or a size class.

D | size | J | V | CDR3 | DNA
- | few | TRBJ2-5 | TRBV15 | CATSRDQGRSQETQYF | TGTGCCACCAGCAGAGATCAGGGCAGGTCTCAAGAGACCCAGTACTTC
TRBD2 | - | TRBJ2-7 | TRBV20-1 | CSATTLAGLYEQYF | TGCAGTGCTACTACACTAGCGGGCCTCTACGAGCAGTACTTC
- | - | TRBJ2-1 | TRBV15 | CATSRVYNEQFF | TGTGCCACCAGCAGGGTGTACAATGAGCAGTTCTTC
TRBD2 | - | TRBJ2-1 | TRBV12-3/TRBV12-4 | CASSLVPSGAHTSYNEQFF | TGTGCCAGCAGTTTAGTTCCTAGCGGGGCGCACACATCCTACAATGAGCAGTTCTTC
TRBD2 | - | TRBJ2-1 | TRBV12-3/TRBV12-4 | CATSTSGGLALFF | TGTGCCACCTCGACTAGCGGGGGTCTAGCCTTGTTCTTC
TRBD1 | - | TRBJ2-5 | TRBV5-1 | CASSSNSWTGPKTQYF | TGCGCCAGCAGCTCCAATTCTTGGACAGGTCCGAAGACCCAGTACTTC
TRBD2 | few | TRBJ2-1 | TRBV9 | CASSVVAGGLADNEQFF | TGTGCCAGCAGCGTCGTAGCGGGAGGGCTAGCGGACAATGAGCAGTTCTTC
TRBD1 | - | TRBJ2-6 | TRBV4-2 | CASSPWTGVSGANVLTF | TGTGCCAGCAGCCCCTGGACAGGGGTGTCTGGGGCCAACGTCCTGACTTTC
TRBD1 | - | TRBJ2-7 | TRBV12-3/TRBV12-4 | CASSLEGGTGSSYEQYF | TGTGCCAGCAGTTTAGAAGGCGGGACAGGGAGCTCCTACGAGCAGTACTTC
- | - | TRBJ2-1 | TRBV12-3/TRBV12-4 | CASTPPQGYSSYNEQFF | TGTGCCAGCACCCCGCCCCAGGGGTATAGCTCCTACAATGAGCAGTTCTTC
- | - | TRBJ1-1 | TRBV28 | CASSLRGDGTEAFF | TGTGCCAGCAGTCTAAGGGGGGACGGCACTGAAGCTTTCTTT
- | - | TRBJ2-7 | TRBV27 | CASSFGGSYERYF | TGTGCCAGCAGTTTTGGGGGCTCCTACGAGCGGTACTTC
- | - | TRBJ1-1 | TRBV20-1 | CSARRQRDTEAFF | TGCAGTGCTAGGAGGCAGAGGGACACTGAAGCTTTCTTT
- | - | TRBJ2-1 | TRBV27 | CASSLGRPDEQFF | TGTGCCAGCAGTTTAGGCCGGCCCGATGAGCAGTTCTTC
TRBD2 | - | TRBJ2-5 | TRBV25-1 | CASSRVAGEETQYF | TGTGCCAGCAGTAGAGTAGCGGGAGAGGAGACCCAGTACTTC
TRBD2 | - | TRBJ2-1 | TRBV20-1 | CSARGGTSGALSSYNEQFF | TGCAGTGCTAGAGGAGGGACTAGCGGGGCCCTTAGCTCCTACAATGAGCAGTTCTTC
TRBD1 | few | TRBJ1-1 | TRBV12-3/TRBV12-4 | CASIQGVLNIEAFF | TGTGCCAGCATCCAGGGGGTTTTGAACATTGAAGCTTTCTTT
- | few | TRBJ2-1 | TRBV11-2 | CASSLDSTGAAYNEQFF | TGTGCCAGCAGCTTAGATAGTACAGGCGCGGCCTACAATGAGCAGTTCTTC
- | - | TRBJ2-3 | TRBV18 | CASSPPTQADTQYF | TGTGCCAGCTCACCACCGACCCAGGCAGATACGCAGTATTTT
TRBD1 | - | TRBJ2-5 | TRBV28 | CASSSPTGGYNEQYF | TGTGCCAGCAGTTCCCCCACAGGGGGATACAATGAGCAGTACTTC
TRBD2 | - | TRBJ2-5 | TRBV6-6 | CASGSGEGQETQYF | TGTGCCAGCGGTAGCGGGGAGGGCCAAGAGACCCAGTACTTC
- | - | TRBJ2-1 | TRBV21-1 | CASSKEGRGITTGSDYNEQFF | TGTGCCAGCAGCAAAGAGGGGCGGGGGATCACTACCGGGAGCGACTACAATGAGCAGTTCTTC
- | - | TRBJ2-7 | TRBV5-1 | CATRRGTGTYEQYF | TGCGCCACCCGCCGGGGGACTGGCACTTACGAGCAGTACTTC
TRBD1 | few | TRBJ1-6 | TRBV12-3/TRBV12-4 | CASRQTGTNSPLHF | TGTGCCAGCAGGCAGACAGGGACCAATTCACCCCTCCACTTT
TRBD1 | few | TRBJ1-6 | TRBV5-1 | CASSPTGGDSPLHF | TGCGCCAGCAGCCCTACAGGGGGAGATTCACCCCTCCACTTT
- | - | TRBJ2-3 | TRBV5-1 | CASSLVWVRGSTDTQYF | TGCGCCAGCAGCTTGGTTTGGGTCAGGGGCAGCACAGATACGCAGTATTTT
- | many | TRBJ2-7 | TRBV5-1 | CASSLTGKSSYEQYF | TGCGCCAGCAGCTTGACCGGGAAGAGCTCCTACGAGCAGTACTTC
- | - | TRBJ2-5 | TRBV5-5 | CASSLLVGQTQETQYF | TGTGCCAGCAGCTTGTTGGTTGGTCAGACTCAAGAGACCCAGTACTTC
TRBD1 | few | TRBJ1-4 | TRBV28 | CASLLRGPNEKLFF | TGTGCCAGCCTTTTAAGGGGGCCCAACGAAAAACTGTTTTTT
- | - | TRBJ2-1 | TRBV28 | CAVRGRGSYNEQFF | TGTGCCGTTCGGGGAAGGGGCTCCTACAATGAGCAGTTCTTC
TRBD1 | few | TRBJ1-2 | TRBV11-2 | CASSLGQGTTYGYTF | TGTGCCAGCAGCTTGGGACAGGGCACCACCTATGGCTACACCTTC
- | few | TRBJ1-4 | TRBV4-2 | CASSQDRGVPTTNEKLFF | TGTGCCAGCAGCCAAGATCGGGGGGTACCCACAACTAATGAAAAACTGTTTTTT
- | - | TRBJ2-1 | TRBV7-2 | CASSLNSAGAMFF | TGTGCCAGCAGCTTAAATTCGGCGGGGGCTATGTTCTTC
- | few | TRBJ2-3 | TRBV7-2 | CASGVKYLTDTQYF | TGTGCCAGCGGCGTAAAGTACTTAACAGATACGCAGTATTTT
- | - | TRBJ1-1 | TRBV12-3/TRBV12-4 | CASTPTQRNTEAFF | TGTGCCAGCACCCCGACACAGAGGAACACTGAAGCTTTCTTT
- | few | TRBJ1-2 | TRBV20-1 | CSARLVGDYGYTF | TGCAGTGCTAGGCTTGTCGGGGACTATGGCTACACCTTC
- | - | TRBJ2-7 | TRBV12-3/TRBV12-4 | CASSSGLLRTQYF | TGTGCCAGCAGTTCGGGACTCCTAAGAACCCAGTACTTC
- | - | TRBJ2-1 | TRBV10-3 | CAISESTPGLNEQFF | TGTGCCATCAGTGAGTCAACTCCGGGGCTCAATGAGCAGTTCTTC
- | few | TRBJ2-7 | TRBV2 | CASSWTVYYEQYF | TGTGCCAGCAGTTGGACAGTATACTACGAGCAGTACTTC
TRBD2 | few | TRBJ2-1 | TRBV5-1 | CASTLIAGGRYNEQFF | TGCGCCAGCACCCTAATAGCGGGGGGGCGTTACAATGAGCAGTTCTTC
- | - | TRBJ2-3 | TRBV10-2 | CASSPSAALREVRYF | TGCGCCAGCAGCCCCAGCGCGGCCCTGAGGGAAGTGCGGTATTTT
- | many | TRBJ2-7 | TRBV28 | CASSLPIDSYEQYF | TGTGCCAGCAGTTTACCTATCGACAGCTACGAGCAGTACTTC
- | - | TRBJ1-6 | TRBV3-1 | CASSQNRPNSPLHF | TGTGCCAGCAGCCAAAACAGACCTAATTCACCCCTCCACTTT
TRBD2 | few | TRBJ2-3 | TRBV4-1 | CASSQERLALSTDTQYF | TGCGCCAGCAGCCAAGAGCGACTAGCGTTGAGCACAGATACGCAGTATTTT
- | - | TRBJ2-2 | TRBV12-3/TRBV12-4 | CASSGKWNTGELFF | TGTGCCAGCTCGGGAAAATGGAACACCGGGGAGCTGTTTTTT
- | - | TRBJ1-1 | TRBV2 | CASSRPPTEAFF | TGTGCCAGCAGCCGGCCCCCCACTGAAGCTTTCTTT
TRBD1 | - | TRBJ1-4 | TRBV4-2 | CASSQDKKTGPLTYNEKLFF | TGTGCCAGCAGCCAAGATAAGAAGACAGGGCCCCTTACTTATAATGAAAAACTGTTTTTT